A single sample gave rise to the 20 T cell receptor beta chains below, sequenced in a study of tumor-infiltrating lymphocytes in primary liver carcinoma. The investigators made TCR beta cDNA from around 530 ng total RNA, using a constant-region primer. Libraries of TCR beta came from three nested multiplex PCR rounds with slightly modified ARM-PCR. Primers for the first two PCR rounds were TRBV1-TRBV30 forward primers and a C-beta reverse primer (approximately 10 cycles per round). One entry per CDR3 protein results from TCRdb running MiXCR on the multiplex PCR reads. The data contain roughly 70,000 distinct CDR3 sequences, approximately 74% of them seen just once; the ten biggest clones take up about 40%. Without any cell sorting, roughly 18-30 mg of bulk tissue yielded co-extracted RNA and DNA. Sequencing was performed on liver tumor tissue from sampling region 4. Subset here: tumor region T4, right-lateral pole. These receptors were collected from a man aged 35-49 years with primary liver carcinoma and hepatitis B virus infection.

This clonotype was counted once. This chain links TRBV29-1 with TRBJ2-7; 9 nucleotides match TRBD2. Germline values: CDR1 SQVTM, CDR2 ANQGSEA. The trim removed 8 bases at V and 2 bases at J, leaving 10 bases unmatched. This CDR3 is 14 amino acids long. The CDR3 DNA is TGCAGCATCAATAGCGGGAGAGCCACCTACGAGCAGTACTTC. Its translation is CSINSGRATYEQYF.

For this clonotype: An end of the junction does not agree with germline; a read error may underlie this. The chain employs TRBV29-1 and TRBJ2-4; 8 bases fit TRBD1. Germline CDR1 and CDR2: SQVTM and ANQGSEA. This CDR3 has 11 amino acids. The CDR3, as DNA: TGCAACGTTGGACAGGGAAACAATCAGTACTTC. Translated, it gives CNVGQGNNQYF.

The CDR3 coding sequence is TGCAGCGTCCGGAGACATAACCCCTACGAGCAGTACTTC. It is translated as CSVRRHNPYEQYF. The V gene is TRBV29-1, the J gene TRBJ2-7, with no clear D. This CDR3 is 13 amino acids long. Between the trimmed V and J ends, which lost 6 bases and 2 bases, there was a span of 14 bases. Germline V lookup: CDR1 SQVTM, CDR2 ANQGSEA.

A word on this clonotype: This sequence may be a read error, since a much larger clone differs from it by one base. The CDR3 sequence is CAISDPSRDIEQFF. In nucleotides, the CDR3 is TGTGCCATCAGTGACCCCTCTCGGGACATTGAGCAGTTCTTC. The chain has TRBV24-1 and TRBJ2-1; a possible D gene is TRBD1 (6 bases). CDR1 and CDR2 from the germline V gene are KGHDR and SFDVKD. The CDR3 loop spans 14 amino acids.

This clonotype was seen at least ten times. This may be a read error: a much more frequent sequence differs by one nucleotide. The V gene is TRBV11-3, the J gene TRBJ1-5, with TRBD1 as a possible D gene (5 bases). This CDR3 spans 15 amino acids. Germline values: CDR1 SGHNT, CDR2 YENEEA. The CDR3 bases are TGTGCCAGCAGATTAGATCTGGGGGTGGCTCAGCCCCAGCATTTT. This gives the protein CASRLDLGVAQPQHF.

This clonotype has at least ten counts. The chain carries TRBV11-1 and TRBJ2-3; the D gene is possibly TRBD2 (6 bases). Trimming took off 0 bases at V and 0 bases at J, with 7 bases between the two ends. Germline CDR1 is SGHAT and CDR2 is FQDESV (reference sequence). There are 15 residues in the CDR3. The CDR3 DNA follows: TGTGCCAGCAGCTTAGCGGGAGGAAGCACAGATACGCAGTATTTT. This sequence encodes CASSLAGGSTDTQYF.

Concerning this clonotype itself: The junction departs from the called germline gene at one end, perhaps through a read error. The chain employs TRBV11-2 and TRBJ2-2; D may be TRBD2 (5 bases). Germline V gene sequence: CDR1 SGHAT, CDR2 FQNNGV. The CDR3 length is 15 residues. The CDR3 here is CARSLTGSNTGELFF. CDR3 bases: TGTGCCAGAAGCTTAACGGGATCGAACACCGGGGAGCTGTTTTTT.

This clonotype was found many times. The chain has TRBV6-6 and TRBJ2-1; D call uncertain. This CDR3 region has 12 residues. Germline CDR1 reads MNHNY; CDR2 reads SVGAGI (reference sequence). The germline V and J ends were trimmed by 2 bases and 9 bases, with 8 bases remaining between them. The CDR3 DNA is TGTGCCAGCAGTTACGTAGAACCTGAGCAGTTCTTC. Residues: CASSYVEPEQFF.

This clonotype was counted many times. The chain uses TRBV28 and TRBJ2-1; tentatively, D is TRBD2 (6 bases). The CDR3 consists of 15 residues. Germline CDR1 MDHEN, CDR2 SYDVKM. The V end lost 3 bases, the J end lost 8 bases, and 17 bases lay between the germline ends. CDR3: CASSFGGRIWDEQFF. The CDR3 DNA reads TGTGCCAGCAGTTTCGGGGGTAGGATTTGGGATGAGCAGTTCTTC.

In the case of this clonotype: This CDR3 is missing its conserved last phenylalanine or tryptophan, likely due to a read error. The chain joins TRBV5-6 to TRBJ2-7; D unclear. CDR3 size: 15 residues. Germline values: CDR1 SGHDT, CDR2 YYEEEE. The CDR3 DNA reads as TGTGACAGCAGCCCTGGGTTCGACAATATCTACGAGCAGTACTCC. Protein: CDSSPGFDNIYEQYS.

This clonotype is a singleton in its sample. This may be a read error, as it is one base from a much larger clone. The CDR3 loop reads CASSQDPGEGEAFF. The CDR3 DNA reads as TGTGCCAGCAGCCAAGATCCAGGAGAGGGCGAAGCTTTCTTT. The V and J genes are TRBV4-2 and TRBJ1-1, with D unresolved. The V gene's germline CDR1 is LGHNA and CDR2 YNFKEQ. The CDR3 totals 14 residues. Trimming left V 0 bases short and J 8 bases short, with 13 bases between.

This clonotype was seen many times. The chain uses TRBV11-2 and TRBJ2-5, with a weak D call TRBD1 (5 bases). Trimming removed 3 bases from V and 2 bases from J, with 13 bases in between. CDR1 is SGHAT, CDR2 FQNNGV, per germline. The CDR3 is 15 amino acids. The CDR3 sequence is CASSLGLGSQETQYF. The CDR3, as DNA: TGTGCCAGCAGCTTGGGGCTGGGATCGCAAGAGACCCAGTACTTC.

Note on this clonotype: This is likely a read error, given that the CDR3 carries no conserved phenylalanine or tryptophan at its end. This chain links TRBV5-6 with TRBJ2-7; TRBD2 is a possible D gene (6 bases). CDR1 is SGHDT and CDR2 is YYEEEE in the germline V gene. This CDR3 is built from 16 residues. The germline V and J ends were trimmed by 1 base and 2 bases, with 16 bases remaining between them. The CDR3 DNA sequence: TGTGCCAGCAGCTTGTCGGGGGTAGCTAACACCTACGAGCAGTACTTG. This sequence encodes CASSLSGVANTYEQYL.

This clonotype was picked up one time. One junction end does not reproduce the germline sequence, and a read error may be involved. The rearrangement joins TRBV6-4 to TRBJ2-7, with D maybe TRBD2 (5 bases). Germline assignment: CDR1 MRHNA and CDR2 SNTAGT. The CDR3 is 13 residues long. DNA for the CDR3: TGTGTCAGCAGTAAGGAGGTAGGCTATGAGCGGTACTTC. Protein product: CVSSKEVGYERYF.

For this clonotype: Sequence at one end of the junction differs from germline and may be a read error. V gene TRBV29-1 combines with J gene TRBJ1-1; weak D call: TRBD1 (5 bases). Looked up from germline, CDR1 is SQVTM and CDR2 is ANQGSEA. CDR3 length equals 15 residues. The CDR3, as DNA: TGCAGCGTTGAAGCGGGGTGGGGGATGAACACTGGAGCTTTCTTT. Translation gives CSVEAGWGMNTGAFF.

About this clonotype itself: A read error may account for a junction end that differs from germline. J is TRBJ2-1 and V is TRBV5-1, with a weak D call TRBD2 (5 bases). The CDR3 has 16 residues. CDR1 and CDR2 (germline): SGHRS, YFSETQ. The CDR3 sequence is CASSLVARVTYNEQFF. The DNA of the CDR3 is TGCGCTAGCAGCTTGGTAGCGAGAGTTACCTACAATGAGCAGTTCTTC.

In the case of this clonotype: An end of the junction does not agree with germline; a read error may underlie this. The chain joins TRBV24-1 to TRBJ2-6; 7 nucleotides line up with TRBD1. CDR1 KGHDR and CDR2 SFDVKD come from the germline V gene. CDR3 length equals 18 residues. The DNA of the CDR3 is TGTGCCACAAGTGATACCGGGACAGATGACTCTGGGGCCAACGTCATGACTTTC. Amino acid sequence: CATSDTGTDDSGANVMTF.

For this clonotype: A much larger clone is a single base away; this may be a read error. V is TRBV11-2 and J is TRBJ2-6, with D possibly being TRBD1 (5 bases). This CDR3 comprises 15 residues. Germline V gene data show CDR1 as SGHAT and CDR2 as FQNNGV. In DNA form, the CDR3 reads TGTGCCACCCAGTGGCCGCGCTCTGGGGCCAACCTCCTGACTTTC. This sequence encodes CATQWPRSGANLLTF.

Regarding this clonotype: Given the absence of the conserved phenylalanine or tryptophan at the CDR3 end, a read error is likely. This sequence joins TRBV28 and TRBJ2-7; TRBD1 agrees at 9 bases. The CDR3 extends over 14 amino acids. Germline V lookup: CDR1 MDHEN, CDR2 SYDVKM. J lost 2 bases, V lost 7 bases, and 6 bases had no gene match. The CDR3 DNA is TGTGCCAGCATCCGGACAGGGGACCCCTACGAGCAGTACTTA. As protein: CASIRTGDPYEQYL.

To note about this clonotype: A read error may produce the germline difference seen at one junction end. This chain joins TRBV5-4 and TRBJ2-6; tentative D call: TRBD2 (6 bases). CDR3 length: 19 residues. Germline V CDR1 and CDR2: SGHNT, YYREEE (reference sequence). CDR3 nucleotide sequence: TGTGTCAGCAGCCCTGCCCTTGGTAGCGGAGTCTCTGGGGCCAACGTCCTGACTTTC. As protein: CVSSPALGSGVSGANVLTF.